This T cell receptor beta chain is from a study of blood T cell repertoires in COVID-19. Across the study: The cDNA or gDNA used as material had been derived from T cells, B-cell-depleted T cells, or PBMCs.

Study processing details: Reference gene primers were amplified, and this amplification served to estimate nucleated cell counts. Method: immunoSEQ multiplex PCR; TCRdb's copy keeps in-frame clones and lacks some. That table furnishes V, J and clone size, whereas the DNA furnished D and trimming. Of 200,000 to 250,000 clones listed, 86% were seen once; the top ten hold about 2.2%. CDR3 length: 16 residues. Trimming removed 4 bases at V and 6 bases at J, with 18 bases between. In germline, CDR1 is LGHNA, CDR2 YNFKEQ. The receptor was isolated from a man younger than 40 who had recovered from COVID-19. The J gene is TRBJ2-2, the V gene TRBV4-2; tentative D call: TRBD2 (5 bases). The sequencing input was peripheral blood. CDR3 sequence (DNA): TGTGCCAGCAGCCCAACGACTTTCTCCGGGGCCGGGGAGCTGTTTTTT. It encodes CASSPTTFSGAGELFF.